This entry describes one T cell receptor beta chain. This sample is drawn from a study of shared clonotypes between healthy human individuals. Naive CD8 cells were CD45RO-negative, positively selected for CCR7, excluding terminally differentiated effector memory CD45RA+ cells. Only Caucasian adults living in Nashville, Tennessee made up the donor group. Trimming left V 3 bases short and J 2 bases short, with 14 bases between. CDR3 size: 16 residues. Generated by immunoSEQ multiplex PCR, the TCRdb table keeps only in-frame clones and is missing some. The sample contains 760,000 or so clones, about 96% of which appear only once.

Sequenced: naive CD8+ T cells sorted from blood. The receptor was derived from a man between 25 and 39 years old in good health. This chain links TRBV23-1 with TRBJ1-5; a weak D match, TRBD1 (5 bases). TRBV23-1 counts as an open reading frame of uncertain function. The CDR3 coding sequence is TGCGCCAGCAGTCAGGAAAGGTGGGGGGGCAATCAGCCCCAGCATTTT. Protein: CASSQERWGGNQPQHF.